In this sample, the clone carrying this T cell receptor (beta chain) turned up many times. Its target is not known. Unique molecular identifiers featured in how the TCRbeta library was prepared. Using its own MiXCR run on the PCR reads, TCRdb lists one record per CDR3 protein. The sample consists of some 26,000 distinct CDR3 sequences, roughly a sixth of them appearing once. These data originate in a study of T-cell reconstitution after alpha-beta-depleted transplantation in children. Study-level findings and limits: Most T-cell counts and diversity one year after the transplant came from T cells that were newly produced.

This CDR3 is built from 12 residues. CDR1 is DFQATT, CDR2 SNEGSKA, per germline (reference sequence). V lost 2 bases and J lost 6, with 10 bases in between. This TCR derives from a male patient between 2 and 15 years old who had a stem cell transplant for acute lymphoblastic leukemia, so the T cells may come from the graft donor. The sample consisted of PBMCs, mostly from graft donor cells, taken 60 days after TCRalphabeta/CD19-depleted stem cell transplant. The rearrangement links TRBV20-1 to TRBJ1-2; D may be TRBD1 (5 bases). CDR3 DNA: TGCAGTGCTAGAAAGGGGCAGGATGGCTACACCTTC. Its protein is CSARKGQDGYTF.